This T cell receptor (beta chain) emerged from a study of identical twins. CDR1 is KGHDR, CDR2 SFDVKD, per germline. Losses at the gene ends were 3 bases for V and 0 bases for J; bases not matched to a gene: 7. The CDR3 is made up of 17 amino acids. A single record per CDR3 protein comes from TCRdb applying MiXCR to the 5' RACE reads. The sample has 300,000 to 400,000 distinct CDR3 sequences; about 12% are singletons. Separately, the same data were catalogued under a study of yellow fever vaccine responses in identical twins.

The receptor was derived from a woman between 18 and 29 years old in good health. Sequencing was carried out using CD8+ T cells sorted from blood. V is TRBV24-1 and J is TRBJ2-3, with 8 bases identical to TRBD1. CDR3 sequence reads: CATSDLRTGLSTDTQYF. The CDR3 DNA is TGTGCCACCAGTGATCTGCGGACAGGGCTTAGCACAGATACGCAGTATTTT.